The 20 T cell receptor beta chains listed next were all sequenced from one sample in a study of PD-L1 blockade in urothelial cancer. Time point specified: pretreatment peripheral blood. Measured with immunoSEQ multiplex PCR; TCRdb has only the in-frame clones, and not every one. The repertoire holds 90,000 to 100,000 clones, about 90% seen once, with about 1.7% in the top ten. The sample here was PBMCs, taken around atezolizumab (anti-PD-L1) treatment. All receptors come from a man in his sixties with urothelial cancer.

This clone was picked up a small number of times. V usage is TRBV19 and J usage is TRBJ2-5; 7 positions agree with TRBD1. The CDR3 has 13 residues. Trimming cost V 5 bases and J 3 bases; bases outside gene matches: 3. From germline, CDR1 is LNHDA and CDR2 SQIVND (reference sequence). The CDR3 sequence is CASSPTGEETQYF. In nucleotides, the CDR3 is TGTGCCAGTAGTCCCACAGGGGAAGAGACCCAGTACTTC. The whole variable domain, filled in from reference TRBV19 and TRBJ2-5, reads DGGITQSPKYLFRKEGQNVTLSCEQNLNHDAMYWYRQDPGQGLRLIYYSQIVNDFQKGDIAEGYSVSREKKESFPLTVTSAQKNPTAFYLCASSPTGEETQYFGPGTRLLVL.

Comment on this clone: This sample includes further DNA sequences coding for the same CDR3. The V call is TRBV9, the J call TRBJ2-7, with D possibly being TRBD1 (5 bases). Germline V CDR1 and CDR2: SGDLS, YYNGEE. V was pared by 0 bases and J by 2 bases, with 9 bases between. CDR3 length: 14 residues. CDR3 coding DNA: TGTGCCAGCAGCGTAGGGCAGGGTACCTACGAGCAGTACTTC. The encoded protein is CASSVGQGTYEQYF. The full variable domain, its missing parts supplied by reference TRBV9 and TRBJ2-7, is DSGVTQTPKHLITATGQRVTLRCSPRSGDLSVYWYQQSLDQGLQFLIQYYNGEERAKGNILERFSAQQFPDLHSELNLSSLELGDSALYFCASSVGQGTYEQYFGPGTRLTVT.

The rearrangement links TRBV2 to TRBJ1-5; D may be TRBD1 (5 bases). This CDR3 is built from 13 residues. Germline V lookup: CDR1 SNHLY, CDR2 FYNNEI. V dropped 4 bases and J dropped 7 bases, with 11 bases sitting between them. This CDR3 is CASSGGVWQPQHF. The DNA for the CDR3 is TGTGCCAGCAGTGGGGGGGTATGGCAGCCCCAGCATTTT.

The rearrangement uses TRBV5-1 and TRBJ2-2; D is perhaps TRBD2 (5 bases). This CDR3 contains 15 residues. Per germline, CDR1 SGHRS and CDR2 YFSETQ. V gave up 4 bases and J gave up 5 bases, with 15 bases separating them. The CDR3 reads CASSPTSDGTGELFF. CDR3 sequence (DNA): TGCGCCAGCAGCCCAACTAGTGATGGGACCGGGGAGCTGTTTTTT.

A word on this clone: The junction differs from germline at one of its ends, possibly a read error. CDR3 amino acids: CGGGTSGIGYTQYF. Here the CDR3 DNA reads TGTGGGGGGGGGACTAGCGGGATAGGATATACGCAGTATTTT. This chain uses TRBV29-1 with TRBJ2-3; 13 bases agree with TRBD2. The CDR3 totals 14 residues. Germline assignment: CDR1 SQVTM and CDR2 ANQGSEA.

The chain uses TRBV7-3 and TRBJ2-7, with 7 nucleotides matching TRBD1. Germline V gene sequence: CDR1 SGHTA, CDR2 FQGTGA. V shed 7 bases, J shed 1 base, and the junction held 4 bases outside the gene matches. This CDR3 is 13 amino acids long. CDR3 in amino acids: CASNPQGSYEQYF. The CDR3 DNA follows: TGTGCCAGCAACCCACAGGGGTCCTACGAGCAGTACTTC.

This rearrangement joins TRBV15 to TRBJ1-3, with 8 nucleotides matching TRBD1. The CDR3 consists of 14 residues. Germline V CDR1 and CDR2: LNHNV, YYDKDF (reference sequence). The junction had 5 bases not matched to a gene; V was cut back by 5 bases and J by 5 bases. DNA for the CDR3: TGTGCCACCAGCCGGACAGGGAGAAGAAACACCATATATTTT. This sequence encodes CATSRTGRRNTIYF.

This clone was picked up one time. The chain is built from TRBV19 and TRBJ2-7; D uncertain. Germline-derived CDR1 and CDR2 are LNHDA and SQIVND (reference sequence). There are 13 residues in the CDR3. Trimming removed 6 bases at V and 1 base at J, with 10 bases between. The CDR3 DNA reads as TGTGCCAGTAGCACTCCAGGATCCTACGAGCAGTACTTC. It encodes CASSTPGSYEQYF.

This rearrangement joins TRBV7-2 to TRBJ2-2, with 9 positions matching TRBD2. Germline V gives CDR1 SGHTA, CDR2 FQGNSA. CDR3 size: 16 residues. The ends lost 0 bases at V and 7 bases at J; junction bases unmatched: 6. The CDR3 sequence is CASSLAPSGMFGELFF. The CDR3 coding sequence is TGTGCCAGCAGCTTAGCCCCTAGCGGGATGTTCGGGGAGCTGTTTTTT.

This sequence joins TRBV5-1 and TRBJ2-3, with TRBD2 matching over 11 bases. V was pared by 0 bases and J by 8 bases, with 8 bases of the junction left unmatched. The CDR3 spans 16 residues. Germline V gene data show CDR1 as SGHRS and CDR2 as YFSETQ. CDR3 nucleotide sequence: TGCGCCAGCAGCTTGGATAGCGGGGGGGCAGGAGTTACGCAGTATTTT. Protein product: CASSLDSGGAGVTQYF.

This clone was recorded once. This chain connects TRBV5-6 to TRBJ2-7, with 10 bases matching TRBD2. With V trimmed by 2 bases and J by 5 bases, 4 bases remained unmatched. CDR3 length: 14 residues. Germline loops: CDR1 SGHDT, CDR2 YYEEEE. The CDR3 DNA reads as TGTGCCAGCAGCTTCGGGACTAGCGCGGACGAGCAGTACTTC. Its translation: CASSFGTSADEQYF.

The chain recombines TRBV28 with TRBJ1-2; the D gene is possibly TRBD1 (6 bases). Trimming shortened V by 11 bases and J by 4 bases, and 17 bases separated the two germline ends. Germline-derived CDR1 and CDR2 are MDHEN and SYDVKM. This CDR3 region has 13 residues. The chain's CDR3 is CACQGSHSYGYTF. DNA of the CDR3: TGTGCCTGCCAGGGGAGTCACAGCTATGGCTACACCTTC.

This chain uses TRBV10-3 with TRBJ2-3; 13 bases fit TRBD2. CDR1 is ENHRY, CDR2 SYGVKD, per germline. The CDR3 contains 16 residues. The junction had 2 bases not matched to a gene; V was cut back by 4 bases and J by 1 base. CDR3 sequence reads: CAISGGTSGGTDTQYF. CDR3 bases: TGTGCCATCAGTGGGGGGACTAGCGGGGGCACAGATACGCAGTATTTT.

This sequence joins TRBV7-7 and TRBJ2-3, with 9 bases lining up with TRBD2. After removal of 5 bases from V and 2 bases from J, the junction contained 11 bases not matched to a gene. CDR1 is SSHAT and CDR2 is FNYEAQ in the germline V gene (reference sequence). This CDR3 has 17 amino acids. The CDR3 nucleotides read TGTGCCAGCAGCCCCGGGACTAGCCACCCCATCACAGATACGCAGTATTTT. Amino acids: CASSPGTSHPITDTQYF.

The chain has TRBV7-2 and TRBJ2-7; 8 bases agree with TRBD1. This CDR3 spans 15 amino acids. The J segment lost 6 bases and the V segment lost 1 base, leaving 8 bases of the junction unmatched. From germline, CDR1 is SGHTA and CDR2 FQGNSA. The CDR3 reads CASSLVGRGRGEQYF. CDR3 in DNA: TGTGCCAGCAGCTTAGTAGGCAGGGGGCGCGGCGAGCAGTACTTC.

The rearrangement joins TRBV6-1 to TRBJ2-1; D not resolved. The CDR3 extends over 13 amino acids. Trimming stripped 2 bases from V and 6 bases from J, with 8 bases between. In germline, CDR1 is MNHNS, CDR2 SASEGT. CDR3 region: CASSENNLNEQFF. Here the CDR3 DNA reads TGTGCCAGCAGTGAAAATAATCTCAATGAGCAGTTCTTC.

This clone came up once. The chain has TRBV9 and TRBJ2-5, with TRBD2 matching over 8 bases. This CDR3 has 17 amino acids. Germline lookup yields CDR1 SGDLS and CDR2 YYNGEE. V lost 0 bases and J lost 5; bases outside the gene matches: 12. The CDR3 spells CASSVASGRIISETQYF. CDR3 in DNA: TGTGCCAGCAGCGTAGCCAGCGGGAGAATTATTTCGGAGACCCAGTACTTC.

The chain is built from TRBV28 and TRBJ2-2; 8 bases are shared with TRBD1. V gave up 5 bases and J gave up 6 bases; unmatched junction bases: 8. CDR1 is MDHEN, CDR2 SYDVKM, per germline. CDR3 size: 15 residues. CDR3 sequence: CASSISGGSSGELFF. CDR3 DNA: TGTGCCAGCAGTATATCAGGGGGCAGCTCCGGGGAGCTGTTTTTT.

The chain recombines TRBV4-2 with TRBJ2-2; TRBD2 is a possible D gene (7 bases). The germline gives CDR1 LGHNA, CDR2 YNFKEQ. V gave up 5 bases and J gave up 1 base, with 17 bases separating them. CDR3 size: 17 residues. The CDR3 region has the DNA TGTGCCAGCAGCTCCGACGCGGGGGCTCAGAACACCGGGGAGCTGTTTTTT. It yields the protein CASSSDAGAQNTGELFF.

This sequence joins TRBV29-1 and TRBJ1-5, with 7 bases that match TRBD1. The ends lost 7 bases at V and 2 bases at J; junction bases unmatched: 2. The CDR3 length is 12 residues. Germline CDR1 and CDR2: SQVTM and ANQGSEA. In DNA form, the CDR3 reads TGCAGCGCCCAGGGGGGCAATCAGCCCCAGCATTTT. This codes for CSAQGGNQPQHF.